The 21 T cell receptor beta chains below were found in one sample sequenced in a study of T-cell memory formation after mild COVID-19. TCRdb called the 5' RACE reads again in MiXCR, with one record for every CDR3 protein. The data hold around 250,000 distinct CDR3 sequences, with 7.5% to 10% observed a single time. Input material: PBMCs or a T cell subset sorted from them (not recorded which). Every receptor here comes from a man aged 18 to 29 who had mild COVID-19 (a few samples of this study predate the infection). Cell type and time point are not known.

This clonotype was counted many times. The V and J genes are TRBV12-3 or TRBV12-4 and TRBJ2-1, with 7 bases fitting TRBD1. Trimming at V came to 5 bases and at J to 7 bases, leaving 5 bases not matched to a gene. The CDR3 runs to 13 residues. The CDR3 loop reads CASSPGTVNEQFF. The CDR3 DNA reads TGTGCCAGCAGTCCCGGGACAGTAAATGAGCAGTTCTTC.

This clonotype was detected a few times. This chain uses TRBV4-3 with TRBJ2-2; D is perhaps TRBD1 (5 bases). Deletions cut 3 bases from V and 5 bases from J, with 16 bases between. The CDR3 runs 16 residues. Germline V lookup: CDR1 LGHNA, CDR2 YSLEER. CDR3 in DNA: TGCGCCAGCAGCCAGGAGAGACAGCTTGGGACCGGGGAGCTGTTTTTT. This translates into CASSQERQLGTGELFF.

This clonotype was counted between two and nine times. This chain joins TRBV5-1 and TRBJ1-2; the D is unclear. V lost 0 bases to trimming and J lost 3 bases, with 12 bases between them. The germline CDR1 and CDR2 sequences are SGHRS and YFSETQ. The length of the CDR3 is 15 residues. The CDR3 region has the DNA TGCGCCAGCAGCTTGGTCAGCGCTAGAGACTATGGCTACACCTTC. Translation gives CASSLVSARDYGYTF.

J is TRBJ2-7 and V is TRBV6-6, with TRBD2 matching over 11 bases. CDR3 length: 14 residues. V shed 10 bases, J shed 2 bases, and the junction held 7 bases outside the gene matches. CDR1 and CDR2 (germline): MNHNY, SVGAGI (reference sequence). This chain's CDR3 is CATKGLAGPYEQYV. In DNA form, the CDR3 reads TGTGCCACGAAAGGACTAGCGGGCCCCTACGAGCAGTACGTC.

In this sample, this clonotype turned up a few times. The V call is TRBV12-3 or TRBV12-4, the J call TRBJ2-2; D is unresolved. This CDR3 has 15 amino acids. V lost 4 bases and J 1 base, leaving 10 bases between the germline ends. Here the CDR3 reads CASSSLNRNTGELFF. CDR3 sequence (DNA): TGTGCCAGCAGTTCCCTTAACAGGAACACCGGGGAGCTGTTTTTT.

This sequence joins TRBV4-2 and TRBJ2-6; D is perhaps TRBD1 (5 bases). The V gene lost 0 bases and the J gene lost 0 bases, with 15 bases spanning the gap. Per the germline V gene, CDR1 is LGHNA and CDR2 is YNFKEQ. CDR3 length equals 19 residues. The CDR3 DNA reads TGTGCCAGCAGCCAAGAGGCAGGGTCCCGGGCCTCTGGGGCCAACGTCCTGACTTTC. It encodes CASSQEAGSRASGANVLTF.

V and J are TRBV7-9 and TRBJ1-1, with a possible D match to TRBD1 (6 bases). Per the germline V gene, CDR1 is SEHNR and CDR2 is FQNEAQ (reference sequence). The germline V and J ends were trimmed by 4 bases and 8 bases, with 14 bases remaining between them. This CDR3 comprises 13 residues. Here the CDR3 reads CASSSYQQGEAFF. For the CDR3, the DNA is TGTGCCAGCAGCTCATACCAACAGGGAGAAGCTTTCTTT.

The chain employs TRBV12-3 or TRBV12-4 and TRBJ2-7, with D perhaps matching TRBD1 (5 bases). Trimming stripped 5 bases from V and 6 bases from J, with 11 bases between. The CDR3 totals 12 residues. The CDR3 reads CASSAGLGEQYV. In nucleotides, the CDR3 is TGTGCCAGCAGTGCAGGGCTCGGCGAGCAGTACGTC.

This clonotype was recorded at least ten times. J is TRBJ2-5 and V is TRBV7-9, with a tentative D call TRBD1 (5 bases). The V and J ends lost 2 bases and 0 bases respectively, with 7 bases between them. The CDR3 covers 14 residues. Per germline, CDR1 SEHNR and CDR2 FQNEAQ (reference sequence). Here the CDR3 reads CASSLSQDQETQYF. CDR3 coding DNA: TGTGCCAGCAGCTTATCACAGGACCAAGAGACCCAGTACTTC.

The V gene is TRBV12-3 or TRBV12-4, the J gene TRBJ1-1, with D hard to call. Trimming shortened V by 6 bases and J by 2 bases, and 7 bases separated the two germline ends. The CDR3 runs to 12 residues. CDR3 nucleotides: TGTGCCAGCAGGCGAATAAACACTGAAGCTTTCTTT. Its translation is CASRRINTEAFF.

For this clonotype: This may be a read error: a much more frequent sequence differs by one nucleotide. CDR3 nucleotides: TGTGCCAGCAGCCGGGACCCAGAGACCCAGTACTTC. Residues: CASSRDPETQYF. The chain is built from TRBV11-2 and TRBJ2-5; perhaps D is TRBD1 or TRBD2 (5 bases each). V was cut by 5 bases and J by 4 bases, with 8 bases left in between. Germline V gene data show CDR1 as SGHAT and CDR2 as FQNNGV. The CDR3 sequence is 12 residues long.

The sample holds a few counts of this clonotype. The rearrangement links TRBV18 to TRBJ2-7; the D is unclear. CDR1 and CDR2 from the germline V gene are KGHSH and LQKENI. The CDR3 loop spans 13 amino acids. V was shortened by 3 bases and J by 2 bases, with 8 bases between the two germline ends. CDR3 sequence reads: CASSPGRAYEQYF. CDR3 nucleotides: TGTGCCAGCTCACCGGGCAGAGCCTACGAGCAGTACTTC.

This clonotype has a handful of counts. The J gene is TRBJ1-1, the V gene TRBV7-2; D possibly corresponds to TRBD1 (6 bases). V gave up 1 base and J gave up 10 bases, with 13 bases separating them. Germline V lookup: CDR1 SGHTA, CDR2 FQGNSA. The CDR3 is made up of 13 amino acids. CDR3 loop: CASSLGWGRAAFF. As DNA, the CDR3 is TGTGCCAGCAGCTTAGGTTGGGGGCGCGCAGCTTTCTTT.

This clonotype has a count of ten or more. The V and J genes are TRBV5-6 and TRBJ1-6; D call uncertain. The CDR3 length is 12 residues. Germline CDR1 is SGHDT and CDR2 is YYEEEE. Trimming removed 5 bases from V and 7 bases from J, with 7 bases in between. CDR3 sequence: CASSRRNSPLHF. The DNA for the CDR3 is TGTGCCAGCAGTCGACGAAATTCACCCCTCCACTTT.

The J gene is TRBJ2-1, the V gene TRBV7-3, with D possibly matching TRBD2 (6 bases). V lost 4 bases and J 9 bases, leaving 22 bases between the germline ends. Germline CDR1 SGHTA, CDR2 FQGTGA. CDR3 length: 16 amino acids. For the CDR3, the DNA is TGTGCCAGCAGCTCCCACGTCCCCGGGAGTCCGGGTGAGCAGTTCTTC. It translates to CASSSHVPGSPGEQFF.

The gene calls are TRBV5-1 and TRBJ2-6; D is undetermined. The CDR3 covers 15 residues. The germline V and J ends were trimmed by 0 bases and 4 bases, with 8 bases remaining between them. Germline V lookup: CDR1 SGHRS, CDR2 YFSETQ. CDR3 in DNA: TGCGCCAGCAGCTTGGACATGTCAGGGGCCAACGTCCTGACTTTC. Residues: CASSLDMSGANVLTF.

This clonotype was counted between two and nine times. The chain joins TRBV12-3 or TRBV12-4 to TRBJ2-7, with D perhaps being TRBD1 or TRBD2 (7 bases each). The CDR3 runs 14 residues. Trimming shortened V by 3 bases and J by 6 bases, and 15 bases separated the two germline ends. The CDR3 bases are TGTGCCAGCAGTTTTGGGCAGGGGGGGAGCGAGCAGTACTTC. It is translated as CASSFGQGGSEQYF.

This clonotype was found a few times. The CDR3 bases are TGTGCCAGCAGCACCGACGGGGTAGGGAACTATGGCTACACCTTC. Translation: CASSTDGVGNYGYTF. The chain couples TRBV27 to TRBJ1-2; D is unclear. V was trimmed by 6 bases and J by 2 bases, leaving 16 bases between them. This CDR3 region has 15 residues. CDR1 and CDR2 (germline): MNHEY, SMNVEV (reference sequence).

This clonotype has only a few counts. The V and J genes are TRBV4-2 and TRBJ1-2; D not resolved. CDR1 is LGHNA, CDR2 YNFKEQ, per germline. Trimming left V 0 bases short and J 4 bases short, with 9 bases between. The CDR3 has 14 residues. CDR3 bases: TGTGCCAGCAGCCAAGAAGGGCAGGTCTATGGCTACACCTTC. It codes for CASSQEGQVYGYTF.

This clonotype has just a few counts. The chain recombines TRBV2 with TRBJ2-1; D might be TRBD2 (6 bases). Germline values: CDR1 SNHLY, CDR2 FYNNEI. Trimming cost V 6 bases and J 4 bases, with 13 bases left between them. This CDR3 comprises 14 residues. DNA for the CDR3: TGTGCCAGCAGGACGGGGGAGGATTACAATGAGCAGTTCTTC. Encoded protein: CASRTGEDYNEQFF.

Regarding this clonotype: A much larger clone is a single base away; this may be a read error. The genes are TRBV2 and TRBJ2-5, with D possibly being TRBD1 (6 bases). Trimming shortened V by 5 bases and J by 3 bases, and 7 bases separated the two germline ends. CDR1 and CDR2 (germline): SNHLY, FYNNEI. This CDR3 spans 12 amino acids. The CDR3 sequence: CASSRTEETQYF. CDR3 bases: TGTGCCAGCAGTCGGACAGAAGAGACCCAGTACTTC.